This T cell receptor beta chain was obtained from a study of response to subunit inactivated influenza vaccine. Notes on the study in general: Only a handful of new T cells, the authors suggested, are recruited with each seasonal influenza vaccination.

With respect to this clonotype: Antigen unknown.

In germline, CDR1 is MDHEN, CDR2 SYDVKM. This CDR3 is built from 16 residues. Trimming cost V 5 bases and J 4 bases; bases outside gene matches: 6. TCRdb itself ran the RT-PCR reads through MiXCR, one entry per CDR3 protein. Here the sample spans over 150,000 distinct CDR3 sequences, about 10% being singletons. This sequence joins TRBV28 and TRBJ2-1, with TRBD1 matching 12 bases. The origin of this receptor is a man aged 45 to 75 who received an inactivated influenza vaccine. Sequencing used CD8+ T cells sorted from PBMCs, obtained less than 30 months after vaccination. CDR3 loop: CASSLPGQGAYNEQFF. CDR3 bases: TGTGCCAGCAGTCTTCCGGGACAGGGGGCGTACAATGAGCAGTTCTTC.